These 17 T cell receptor beta chains came from one sample sequenced in a study of OX40 agonist ivuxolimab in advanced cancers. Repertoires were generated with immunoSEQ multiplex PCR, while TCRdb's copy carries only in-frame clones and drops some. The sample has tens of thousands of clones, roughly 85% seen once. This material consisted of CD4+ or CD8+ T cells sorted from blood, taken in a trial of the OX40 agonist ivuxolimab. The receptors shown here come from an adult with an advanced solid tumor such as melanoma, head and neck, liver or kidney cancer.

This clone was observed a handful of times. The chain links TRBV7-2 to TRBJ1-1, with a possible D match to TRBD1 (5 bases). This CDR3 region has 12 residues. V lost 5 bases and J lost 11, with 15 bases in between. The germline V gene has CDR1 SGHTA and CDR2 FQGNSA. CDR3 amino acids: CASSPDSLVAFF. CDR3 bases: TGTGCCAGCAGCCCAGACAGCTTGGTGGCTTTCTTT.

The J gene is TRBJ2-5, the V gene TRBV11-3; no firm D call. Germline V lookup: CDR1 SGHNT, CDR2 YENEEA. V lost 5 bases and J lost 5, with 9 bases in between. The CDR3 totals 12 residues. The chain's CDR3 is CASSPPGETQYF. The CDR3 nucleotides read TGTGCCAGCAGCCCCCCCGGGGAGACCCAGTACTTC.

V gene TRBV6-6 combines with J gene TRBJ2-3; D is perhaps TRBD1 (5 bases). This CDR3 spans 14 amino acids. Germline V CDR1 and CDR2: MNHNY, SVGAGI (reference sequence). Trimming shortened V by 6 bases and J by 1 base, and 11 bases separated the two germline ends. This chain's CDR3 is CASSPRVGTDTQYF. The DNA for the CDR3 is TGTGCCAGCAGCCCCAGGGTCGGCACAGATACGCAGTATTTT.

The CDR3 coding sequence is TGTGCCAGCAGCCCAGTCGCAAGAAATACGCAGTATTTT. Amino acid sequence: CASSPVARNTQYF. The chain links TRBV7-2 to TRBJ2-3; D is unresolved. This CDR3 spans 13 amino acids. The germline CDR1 and CDR2 sequences are SGHTA and FQGNSA. Trimming stripped 5 bases from V and 7 bases from J, with 13 bases between.

V and J are TRBV7-6 and TRBJ2-1; D gene uncertain. This CDR3 region has 15 residues. The germline V gene has CDR1 SGHVS and CDR2 FNYEAQ. Trimming removed 4 bases from V and 5 bases from J, with 15 bases in between. This chain's CDR3 is CASSSGYGVHNEQFF. The CDR3 DNA follows: TGTGCCAGCAGCTCTGGGTATGGGGTTCACAATGAGCAGTTCTTC.

V gene TRBV7-9 combines with J gene TRBJ1-4; D ambiguous. The CDR3 sequence is 14 residues long. Per the germline V gene, CDR1 is SEHNR and CDR2 is FQNEAQ (reference sequence). V lost 4 bases and J lost 8, with 14 bases in between. The CDR3 sequence is CASSSWGAPEKLFF. In DNA, the CDR3 is TGTGCCAGCAGCTCGTGGGGAGCTCCGGAAAAACTGTTTTTT.

The rearrangement links TRBV11-2 to TRBJ2-4; 11 bases line up with TRBD2. V lost 8 bases to trimming and J lost 15 bases; unmatched junction nucleotides: 15. The CDR3 is 14 amino acids. Germline V gives CDR1 SGHAT, CDR2 FQNNGV. The CDR3 region is CASGEGRLAGIRYF. In DNA form, the CDR3 reads TGTGCCAGCGGGGAAGGGAGACTAGCGGGGATTAGGTACTTC.

The V call is TRBV11-2, the J call TRBJ2-1; TRBD1 matches 10 bases. Germline CDR1 and CDR2: SGHAT and FQNNGV. J gave up 3 bases and V 5 bases, and 10 bases lay outside the gene matches. The CDR3 loop spans 17 amino acids. This CDR3 reads CASSVGMDRGVYNEQFF. The CDR3 DNA reads TGTGCCAGCAGCGTAGGGATGGACAGGGGGGTCTACAATGAGCAGTTCTTC. The full variable domain, in which reference TRBV11-2 and TRBJ2-1 provide the parts outside the CDR3, is EAGVAQSPRYKIIEKRQSVAFWCNPISGHATLYWYQQILGQGPKLLIQFQNNGVVDDSQLPKDRFSAERLKGVDSTLKIQPAKLEDSAVYLCASSVGMDRGVYNEQFFGPGTRLTVL.

The V and J genes are TRBV6-5 and TRBJ2-7; 11 nucleotides align to TRBD1. Losses at the gene ends were 4 bases for V and 2 bases for J; bases not matched to a gene: 7. The CDR3 covers 16 residues. The germline V gene encodes CDR1 MNHEY and CDR2 SVGAGI. CDR3: CASSLGGTGGTYEQYF. The DNA for the CDR3 is TGTGCCAGCAGTTTGGGGGGGACAGGGGGGACCTACGAGCAGTACTTC.

The count of this clone is one. The gene calls are TRBV12-5 and TRBJ1-1; D may be TRBD1 (6 bases). The CDR3 spans 18 residues. V was shortened by 2 bases and J by 6 bases, with 25 bases between the two germline ends. CDR1 is LGHNT, CDR2 FRNRAP, per germline. The CDR3: CASGLTPSDSLALAEAFF. The CDR3 nucleotides read TGTGCTAGTGGTTTGACCCCCTCGGACAGCCTTGCTTTGGCTGAAGCTTTCTTT.

In this sample, this clone turned up a few times. The V gene is TRBV30, the J gene TRBJ1-1; D is uncertain. Trimming removed 2 bases from V and 1 base from J, with 8 bases in between. This CDR3 has 13 amino acids. Germline V gives CDR1 GTSNPN, CDR2 SVGIG (reference sequence). CDR3 region: CAWSPGRNTEAFF. CDR3 DNA: TGTGCCTGGAGTCCGGGAAGGAACACTGAAGCTTTCTTT.

The rearrangement links TRBV10-3 to TRBJ2-3, with a weak D call TRBD2 (6 bases). The CDR3 has 13 amino acids. V was pared by 8 bases and J by 1 base, with 10 bases between. Germline loops: CDR1 ENHRY, CDR2 SYGVKD. The CDR3 coding sequence is TGTGCCATCCGGGAGAGTGGCACAGATACGCAGTATTTT. Its translation: CAIRESGTDTQYF.

J is TRBJ2-1 and V is TRBV5-6; either TRBD1 or TRBD2 may fit D (5 bases each). The ends were cut back, 2 bases at V and 2 bases at J, with 11 bases in the middle. The CDR3 has 15 amino acids. Looked up from germline, CDR1 is SGHDT and CDR2 is YYEEEE. CDR3 nucleotide sequence: TGTGCCAGCAGCTTAAGGGGAGCTACCTACAATGAGCAGTTCTTC. It specifies CASSLRGATYNEQFF.

This chain links TRBV11-2 with TRBJ1-5; D is undetermined. Between the trimmed V and J ends, which lost 2 bases and 7 bases, there was a span of 9 bases. The CDR3 runs to 13 residues. The germline gives CDR1 SGHAT, CDR2 FQNNGV. CDR3 sequence reads: CASSLSLRQPQHF. For the CDR3, the DNA is TGTGCCAGCAGCTTAAGTTTGAGACAGCCCCAGCATTTT. Complete variable domain (other parts from reference TRBV11-2 and TRBJ1-5): EAGVAQSPRYKIIEKRQSVAFWCNPISGHATLYWYQQILGQGPKLLIQFQNNGVVDDSQLPKDRFSAERLKGVDSTLKIQPAKLEDSAVYLCASSLSLRQPQHFGDGTRLSIL.

The rearrangement uses TRBV7-2 and TRBJ2-2; D gene ambiguous. The germline gives CDR1 SGHTA, CDR2 FQGNSA. The V end was cut by 4 bases, the J end by 0 bases, with 6 bases between. The CDR3 loop spans 14 amino acids. CDR3: CASSYKANTGELFF. The DNA of the CDR3 is TGTGCCAGCAGCTATAAAGCGAACACCGGGGAGCTGTTTTTT.

The chain uses TRBV6-5 and TRBJ2-7, with 11 bases matching TRBD1. The V gene end was trimmed by 6 bases and the J gene end by 7 bases; junction bases not matched to a gene: 8. The germline gives CDR1 MNHEY, CDR2 SVGAGI. The CDR3 has 14 residues. Here the CDR3 reads CASSLDRGQREQYF. CDR3 sequence (DNA): TGTGCCAGCAGCCTGGACAGGGGGCAGAGGGAGCAGTACTTC.

The chain couples TRBV15 to TRBJ1-3; a possible D gene is TRBD1 (5 bases). CDR3 length: 18 residues. V was pared by 0 bases and J by 0 bases, with 15 bases between. Germline CDR1 is LNHNV and CDR2 is YYDKDF (reference sequence). The CDR3 sequence is CATSRDEGTLRSGNTIYF. For the CDR3, the DNA is TGTGCCACCAGCAGAGATGAGGGGACCCTACGCTCTGGAAACACCATATATTTT.